The present T cell receptor beta chain was sequenced within a study of T-cell reconstitution after alpha-beta-depleted transplantation in children. General study results and limits: Fresh T-cell production supplied most of the T-cell counts and diversity seen one year after transplant. The origin of alpha-beta T cells about two months after transplant was reportedly several hundred expanded graft clones.

Regarding this clonotype: The antigen is not known.

The V and J ends lost 4 bases and 2 bases, in that order; junction bases with no gene match: 11. Germline CDR1 reads SGHTA; CDR2 reads FQGTGA. The CDR3 spans 18 residues. This sample's TCRbeta library carried unique molecular identifier barcodes. TCRdb reprocessed the PCR reads via MiXCR and lists one record per CDR3 protein. The table records some 450,000 distinct CDR3 sequences, around two fifths of them present only once. This sequence joins TRBV7-3 and TRBJ2-3, with TRBD2 identical over 11 bases. Sample: PBMCs, taken before TCRalphabeta/CD19-depleted stem cell transplant. The source is a girl aged 2-10 years with aplastic anemia, due to receive a stem cell transplant. CDR3: CASSSRSWTSGYTDTQYF. Here the CDR3 DNA reads TGTGCCAGCAGCTCCCGTTCTTGGACTAGCGGGTACACAGATACGCAGTATTTT.